The 28 T cell receptor beta chains presented below share a single source sample, sequenced in a study of cytomegalovirus exposure and HLA in healthy donors. The PCR employed 60 Vbeta primers together with 13 Jbeta primers. Sequencing was performed with immunoSEQ multiplex PCR; in TCRdb, only in-frame clones are kept and a portion is missing. Of about 160,000 clones in the sample, roughly 76% were seen once. Material for sequencing was PBMCs. All receptors derive from a human donor in good health.

This chain connects TRBV30 to TRBJ2-7; 9 positions match TRBD2. The CDR3 runs to 17 residues. The V gene's germline CDR1 is GTSNPN and CDR2 SVGIG (reference sequence). With 0 bases clipped from V and 0 bases from J, the junction kept 9 bases outside the gene matches. The CDR3 DNA reads as TGTGCCTGGAGTGTAAGGCGACTAGCGGCGCCCTCCTACGAGCAGTACTTC. Its translation: CAWSVRRLAAPSYEQYF. Full variable domain (rest looked up from reference TRBV30 and TRBJ2-7): SQTIHQWPATLVQPVGSPLSLECTVEGTSNPNLYWYRQAAGRGLQLLFYSVGIGQISSEVPQNLSASRPQDRQFILSSKKLLLSDSGFYLCAWSVRRLAAPSYEQYFGPGTRLTVT.

The chain combines TRBV18 with TRBJ2-5; 7 bases align to TRBD1. Per germline, CDR1 KGHSH and CDR2 LQKENI. The CDR3 sequence is 15 residues long. Losses at the gene ends were 4 bases for V and 4 bases for J; bases not matched to a gene: 9. The CDR3 is CASSLLTGYRETQYF. DNA for the CDR3: TGTGCCAGCTCACTATTGACAGGGTATAGAGAGACCCAGTACTTC.

The chain employs TRBV9 and TRBJ1-6; TRBD1 is a possible D gene (5 bases). In germline, CDR1 is SGDLS, CDR2 YYNGEE. Trimming shortened V by 0 bases and J by 7 bases, and 14 bases separated the two germline ends. This CDR3 spans 16 amino acids. CDR3: CASSVEPGLPNSPLHF. CDR3 bases: TGTGCCAGCAGCGTAGAACCGGGACTCCCAAATTCACCCCTCCACTTT.

This clone was recorded only once. The V call is TRBV6-1, the J call TRBJ2-1; D is perhaps TRBD2 (7 bases). Trimming shortened V by 1 base and J by 2 bases, and 9 bases separated the two germline ends. Germline values: CDR1 MNHNS, CDR2 SASEGT. The CDR3 runs to 15 residues. DNA for the CDR3: TGTGCCAGCAGTGAAGTAGGGGGGGCCTACAATGAGCAGTTCTTC. This translates into CASSEVGGAYNEQFF.

The V call is TRBV6-1, the J call TRBJ1-1; no firm D call. Germline-derived CDR1 and CDR2 are MNHNS and SASEGT. The CDR3 has 15 residues. The V and J ends lost 2 bases and 0 bases respectively, with 10 bases between them. CDR3 region: CASSENRGMNTEAFF. CDR3 sequence (DNA): TGTGCCAGCAGTGAAAACCGGGGAATGAACACTGAAGCTTTCTTT.

This clone was counted only a few times. CDR3 coding DNA: TGTGCCAGCAGTTCCACTTCGGGAAGGGAAAAACTGTTTTTT. Amino acid sequence: CASSSTSGREKLFF. The chain recombines TRBV6-1 with TRBJ1-4; D is unclear. The CDR3 has 14 amino acids. Germline V gene data show CDR1 as MNHNS and CDR2 as SASEGT. V lost 5 bases, J lost 8 bases, and 15 bases lay in between.

The V call is TRBV10-3, the J call TRBJ1-5, with 8 nucleotides matching TRBD1. V was pared by 6 bases and J by 11 bases, with 6 bases of the junction left unmatched. The CDR3 consists of 12 residues. Looked up from germline, CDR1 is ENHRY and CDR2 is SYGVKD. CDR3 bases: TGTGCCATCAGCTCAGGGGGCTTGGCCCAGCATTTT. This translates into CAISSGGLAQHF.

The rearrangement joins TRBV27 to TRBJ2-2, with D maybe TRBD1 (6 bases). The CDR3 loop spans 15 amino acids. V lost 5 bases and J 7 bases, leaving 17 bases between the germline ends. Germline loops: CDR1 MNHEY, CDR2 SMNVEV (reference sequence). The chain's CDR3 is CASSPLPGAGGELFF. The CDR3 coding sequence is TGTGCCAGCAGTCCCCTCCCAGGGGCTGGCGGGGAGCTGTTTTTT.

CDR3 sequence: CASRYPPGHLRVRDEQFF. DNA for the CDR3: TGCGCCAGCAGATATCCGCCGGGACACCTCCGGGTTCGCGATGAGCAGTTCTTC. The chain recombines TRBV5-1 with TRBJ2-1, with a tentative D call TRBD1 (6 bases). This CDR3 region has 18 residues. Germline V CDR1 and CDR2: SGHRS, YFSETQ. Deletions cut 5 bases from V and 8 bases from J, with 29 bases between.

J is TRBJ2-3 and V is TRBV9; perhaps TRBD1 as D (6 bases). Per germline, CDR1 SGDLS and CDR2 YYNGEE. CDR3 length: 15 amino acids. The V gene lost 3 bases and the J gene lost 2 bases, with 13 bases spanning the gap. CDR3 loop: CASSESTGITDTQYF. The CDR3, as DNA: TGTGCCAGCAGCGAATCGACAGGAATCACAGATACGCAGTATTTT.

The rearrangement joins TRBV19 to TRBJ2-5; D is possibly TRBD2 (5 bases). Per the germline V gene, CDR1 is LNHDA and CDR2 is SQIVND (reference sequence). Trimming pared 0 bases from V and 2 bases from J, leaving 13 bases between. This CDR3 has 16 amino acids. The CDR3 region has the DNA TGTGCCAGTAGTATAGATTGGGGTCTAGCTCAAGAGACCCAGTACTTC. Protein: CASSIDWGLAQETQYF.

The chain uses TRBV11-3 and TRBJ1-1; D may be TRBD1 (6 bases). V dropped 5 bases and J dropped 2 bases, with 9 bases sitting between them. The CDR3 length is 13 residues. CDR1 is SGHNT and CDR2 is YENEEA in the germline V gene. The CDR3 is CASSAQGNTEAFF. The CDR3 DNA sequence: TGTGCCAGCAGCGCACAGGGTAACACTGAAGCTTTCTTT.

This chain uses TRBV27 with TRBJ1-1, with TRBD1 matching over 7 bases. Germline V lookup: CDR1 MNHEY, CDR2 SMNVEV (reference sequence). The CDR3 is 14 residues long. V shed 5 bases and J 0 bases; nucleotides not matched to a gene: 3. The CDR3 spells CASSPDRVNTEAFF. CDR3 coding DNA: TGTGCCAGCAGTCCCGACAGGGTGAACACTGAAGCTTTCTTT.

In DNA, the CDR3 is TGTGCCAGCAGCTCCCCCGGCGGAAACATTCAGTACTTC. Translated: CASSSPGGNIQYF. The chain couples TRBV5-4 to TRBJ2-4; D uncertain. V was pared by 3 bases and J by 6 bases, with 10 bases between. CDR1 and CDR2 (germline): SGHNT, YYREEE (reference sequence). The CDR3 runs to 13 residues.

The J gene is TRBJ2-7, the V gene TRBV19; 8 bases line up with TRBD2. With V trimmed by 1 base and J by 3 bases, 5 bases remained unmatched. Germline assignment: CDR1 LNHDA and CDR2 SQIVND (reference sequence). The CDR3 is made up of 15 amino acids. The CDR3 sequence is CASSIGVAGGYEQYF. CDR3 nucleotides: TGTGCCAGTAGTATAGGGGTTGCGGGGGGCTACGAGCAGTACTTC. The full variable domain, rest sourced from reference TRBV19 and TRBJ2-7, is DGGITQSPKYLFRKEGQNVTLSCEQNLNHDAMYWYRQDPGQGLRLIYYSQIVNDFQKGDIAEGYSVSREKKESFPLTVTSAQKNPTAFYLCASSIGVAGGYEQYFGPGTRLTVT.

The CDR3 DNA follows: TGTGCCAGCAGCCCGGGGACTAGCGGGGCCCAAGAGACCCAGTACTTC. Translated, it gives CASSPGTSGAQETQYF. The rearrangement uses TRBV11-2 and TRBJ2-5, with TRBD2 identical over 13 bases. Germline values: CDR1 SGHAT, CDR2 FQNNGV. This CDR3 is 16 amino acids long. V shed 5 bases and J 1 base; nucleotides not matched to a gene: 4.

V usage is TRBV19 and J usage is TRBJ1-4; tentative D call: TRBD1 (5 bases). Germline CDR1 is LNHDA and CDR2 is SQIVND (reference sequence). This CDR3 comprises 14 residues. The V gene lost 7 bases and the J gene lost 8 bases, with 17 bases spanning the gap. CDR3 sequence: CASTGGGVWEKLFF. As DNA, the CDR3 is TGTGCCAGTACCGGAGGAGGGGTATGGGAAAAACTGTTTTTT.

The rearrangement joins TRBV7-6 to TRBJ2-7, with 8 bases identical to TRBD1. Unmatched junction bases numbered 13, after V lost 0 bases and J lost 3 bases. This CDR3 contains 18 residues. Germline V gives CDR1 SGHVS, CDR2 FNYEAQ. The chain's CDR3 is CASSLARSGGLPFYEQYF. CDR3 DNA: TGTGCCAGCAGCTTAGCCCGATCAGGGGGCCTCCCTTTCTACGAGCAGTACTTC.

The rearrangement joins TRBV27 to TRBJ2-5; 8 nucleotides match TRBD2. The CDR3 totals 16 residues. Germline CDR1 MNHEY, CDR2 SMNVEV (reference sequence). J lost 5 bases, V lost 5 bases, and 13 bases had no gene match. CDR3 sequence reads: CASSPELSGGAETQYF. For the CDR3, the DNA is TGTGCCAGCAGTCCGGAGTTGAGCGGGGGCGCGGAGACCCAGTACTTC.

This chain uses TRBV7-2 with TRBJ2-2, with 10 bases aligning to TRBD1. The CDR3 covers 16 residues. The V gene end was trimmed by 4 bases and the J gene end by 6 bases; junction bases not matched to a gene: 8. Per the germline V gene, CDR1 is SGHTA and CDR2 is FQGNSA. CDR3 sequence (DNA): TGTGCCAGCAGCTCGCCGACAGGGGGCTTTGCCGGGGAGCTGTTTTTT. Translation gives CASSSPTGGFAGELFF.

V usage is TRBV27 and J usage is TRBJ1-4, with TRBD1 matching 7 bases. CDR3 size: 15 residues. Germline assignment: CDR1 MNHEY and CDR2 SMNVEV (reference sequence). With V trimmed by 5 bases and J by 7 bases, 10 bases remained unmatched. DNA for the CDR3: TGTGCCAGCAGTCGACAGGGTTCCCTAGGTGAAAAACTGTTTTTT. Amino acid sequence: CASSRQGSLGEKLFF.

The rearrangement uses TRBV5-5 and TRBJ2-2; D perhaps matches TRBD1 (6 bases). This CDR3 is 15 amino acids long. Trimming removed 5 bases at V and 5 bases at J, with 16 bases between. Germline V CDR1 and CDR2: SGHKS, YYEKEE (reference sequence). This CDR3 is CASRNRDTLTGELFF. CDR3 coding DNA: TGTGCCAGCAGAAATCGGGACACCCTAACCGGGGAGCTGTTTTTT.

The chain links TRBV11-2 to TRBJ1-6; 8 bases fit TRBD1. The germline gives CDR1 SGHAT, CDR2 FQNNGV. The CDR3 extends over 16 amino acids. V was clipped by 3 bases and J by 8 bases; unmatched bases: 9. The DNA of the CDR3 is TGTGCCAGCAGCTTGGAAGGGACAGGCCTGCATTCACCCCTCCACTTT. Translating it yields CASSLEGTGLHSPLHF.

The gene calls are TRBV6-5 and TRBJ1-1; D is unresolved. Germline-derived CDR1 and CDR2 are MNHEY and SVGAGI. The CDR3 loop spans 15 amino acids. V was shortened by 0 bases and J by 4 bases, with 12 bases between the two germline ends. As DNA, the CDR3 is TGTGCCAGCAGTTACTCGAGTGTGATTGGCACTGAAGCTTTCTTT. It translates to CASSYSSVIGTEAFF.

The genes are TRBV7-2 and TRBJ2-7; 10 positions agree with TRBD2. The CDR3 consists of 16 residues. Germline V gives CDR1 SGHTA, CDR2 FQGNSA. V was clipped by 5 bases and J by 3 bases; unmatched bases: 10. CDR3 sequence (DNA): TGTGCCAGCAGCCCTTATATCGGGACTAGCGACTACGAGCAGTACTTC. Amino acids: CASSPYIGTSDYEQYF.

This sequence joins TRBV25-1 and TRBJ1-2; 7 bases line up with TRBD1. J was trimmed by 4 bases and V by 3 bases; bases with no gene match: 8. The CDR3 has 15 residues. The germline V gene has CDR1 MGHDK and CDR2 SYGVNS. As DNA, the CDR3 is TGTGCCAGCAGTGAGCTTGCAGGGGGTGTCTATGGCTACACCTTC. The encoded protein is CASSELAGGVYGYTF.

About this clone: The junction and the germline gene differ at one end; a read error may be behind it. V is TRBV4-3 and J is TRBJ2-5; 10 positions agree with TRBD2. The CDR3 extends over 13 amino acids. From germline, CDR1 is LGHNA and CDR2 YSLEER. DNA of the CDR3: TGCGCCAGCAGCCAAACCTCCGGACTAGCGGCGAACTTC. Its translation is CASSQTSGLAANF.

This clone was found once. Here the CDR3 reads CASSYIQGAGNTEAFF. DNA of the CDR3: TGTGCCAGCAGTTACATTCAGGGGGCTGGGAACACTGAAGCTTTCTTT. This sequence joins TRBV6-5 and TRBJ1-1; 8 bases fit TRBD1. V was clipped by 2 bases and J by 1 base; unmatched bases: 6. The CDR3 spans 16 residues. Per germline, CDR1 MNHEY and CDR2 SVGAGI.